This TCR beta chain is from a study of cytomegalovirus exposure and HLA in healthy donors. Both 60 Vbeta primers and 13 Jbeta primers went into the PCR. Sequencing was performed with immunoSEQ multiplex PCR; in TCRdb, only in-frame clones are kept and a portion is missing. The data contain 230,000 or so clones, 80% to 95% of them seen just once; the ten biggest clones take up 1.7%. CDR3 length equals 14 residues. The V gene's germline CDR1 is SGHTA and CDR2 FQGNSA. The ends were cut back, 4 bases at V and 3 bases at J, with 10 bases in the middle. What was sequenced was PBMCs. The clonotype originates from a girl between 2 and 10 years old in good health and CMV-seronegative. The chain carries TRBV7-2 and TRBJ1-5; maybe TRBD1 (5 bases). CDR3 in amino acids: CASSSRGNNQPQHF. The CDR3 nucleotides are TGTGCCAGCAGCTCAAGGGGTAACAATCAGCCCCAGCATTTT.